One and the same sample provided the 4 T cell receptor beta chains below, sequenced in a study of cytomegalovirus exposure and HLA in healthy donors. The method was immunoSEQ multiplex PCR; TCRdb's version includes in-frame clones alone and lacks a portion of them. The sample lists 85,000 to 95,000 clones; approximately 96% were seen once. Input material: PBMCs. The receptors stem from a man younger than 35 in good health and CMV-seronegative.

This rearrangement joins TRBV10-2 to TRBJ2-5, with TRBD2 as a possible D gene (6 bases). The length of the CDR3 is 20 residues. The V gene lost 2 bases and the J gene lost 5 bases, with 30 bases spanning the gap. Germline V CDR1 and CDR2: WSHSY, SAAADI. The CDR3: CASSERSVEVWPTAGETQYF. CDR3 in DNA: TGCGCCAGCAGTGAGCGGAGCGTCGAGGTTTGGCCCACGGCGGGGGAGACCCAGTACTTC.

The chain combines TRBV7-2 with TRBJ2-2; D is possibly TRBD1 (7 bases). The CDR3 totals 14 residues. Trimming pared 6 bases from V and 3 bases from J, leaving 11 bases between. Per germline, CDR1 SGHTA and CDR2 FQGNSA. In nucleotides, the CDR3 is TGTGCCAGCAGGTCAGGGGGGTACACCGGGGAGCTGTTTTTT. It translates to CASRSGGYTGELFF.

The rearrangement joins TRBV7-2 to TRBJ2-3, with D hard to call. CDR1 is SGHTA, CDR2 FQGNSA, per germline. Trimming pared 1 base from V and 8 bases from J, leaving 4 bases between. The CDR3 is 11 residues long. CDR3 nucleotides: TGTGCCAGCAGCTTAGACGGTACGCAGTATTTT. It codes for CASSLDGTQYF.

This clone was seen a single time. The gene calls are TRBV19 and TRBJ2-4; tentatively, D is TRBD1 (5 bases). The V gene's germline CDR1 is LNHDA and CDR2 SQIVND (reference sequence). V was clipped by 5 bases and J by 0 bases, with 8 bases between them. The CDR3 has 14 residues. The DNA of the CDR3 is TGTGCCAGTAGTTCAGACAGAGCCAAAAACATTCAGTACTTC. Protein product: CASSSDRAKNIQYF. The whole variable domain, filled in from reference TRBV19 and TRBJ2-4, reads DGGITQSPKYLFRKEGQNVTLSCEQNLNHDAMYWYRQDPGQGLRLIYYSQIVNDFQKGDIAEGYSVSREKKESFPLTVTSAQKNPTAFYLCASSSDRAKNIQYFGAGTRLSVL.